The 2 T cell receptor beta chains below all came from one sample that was sequenced in a study of T-cell memory formation after mild COVID-19. TCRdb recomputed calls from the 5' RACE reads with MiXCR, one row per CDR3 protein. Seen here are 110,000 to 150,000 distinct CDR3 sequences, roughly 13% observed once, and the top ten hold roughly 28%. The specimen sequenced was PBMCs or a T cell subset sorted from them (not recorded which). The receptors stem from an adult woman who had mild COVID-19 (a few samples of this study predate the infection). Cell type and time point are not known.

The chain uses TRBV10-3 and TRBJ2-7, with a weak D call TRBD2 (5 bases). V dropped 4 bases and J dropped 2 bases, with 12 bases sitting between them. This CDR3 contains 14 residues. CDR1 is ENHRY and CDR2 is SYGVKD in the germline V gene. In DNA form, the CDR3 reads TGTGCCATCAGTGCAGACCTGCGGGCCTACGAGCAGTACTTC. Protein sequence: CAISADLRAYEQYF.

The genes are TRBV5-1 and TRBJ1-5; TRBD1 might be the D (6 bases). Germline-derived CDR1 and CDR2 are SGHRS and YFSETQ. V shed 4 bases and J shed 0 bases, with 11 bases lying between them. CDR3 size: 15 residues. CDR3 sequence reads: CASSEGDHSNQPQHF. CDR3 in DNA: TGCGCCAGCAGCGAGGGGGACCATAGCAATCAGCCCCAGCATTTT.